Each of the 15 T cell receptor beta chains below was sequenced from the same sample in a study of B cell selection in AIRE deficiency. Sorted regulatory T cells were CD4-positive, CD25-high and CD127-low or negative. The table came from immunoSEQ multiplex PCR; TCRdb's copy has only in-frame clones and leaves some out. The sample contains approximately 22,000 clones, about nine tenths of which appear only once. The specimen sequenced was CD4+CD25+ Tregs sorted from PBMCs. These receptors were obtained from a human donor in good health.

In nucleotides, the CDR3 is TGTGCCAGCAGCGCAGGGTGGAGAGAGACCCAGTACTTC. Its translation is CASSAGWRETQYF. The chain is built from TRBV6-1 and TRBJ2-5, with D tentatively TRBD1 (5 bases). Germline V CDR1 and CDR2: MNHNS, SASEGT. The CDR3 loop spans 13 amino acids. Trimming left V 6 bases short and J 4 bases short, with 12 bases between.

The rearrangement uses TRBV5-1 and TRBJ1-1, with no clear D. Trimming shortened V by 3 bases and J by 2 bases, and 14 bases separated the two germline ends. CDR3 length: 15 residues. Germline CDR1 is SGHRS and CDR2 is YFSETQ. CDR3 bases: TGCGCCAGCAGCTGGGCCCCGGGGTCAAACACTGAAGCTTTCTTT. Encoded protein: CASSWAPGSNTEAFF.

The chain joins TRBV29-1 to TRBJ2-7, with 7 bases aligning to TRBD1. Unmatched junction bases numbered 5, after V lost 1 base and J lost 2 bases. This CDR3 spans 14 amino acids. Germline CDR1 reads SQVTM; CDR2 reads ANQGSEA. The CDR3 nucleotides read TGCAGCGTTGAAGCCCGGGACAGCGCCTACGAGCAGTACTTC. Its protein is CSVEARDSAYEQYF.

This chain uses TRBV11-2 with TRBJ1-1; 9 bases are a match to TRBD1. CDR1 and CDR2 from the germline V gene are SGHAT and FQNNGV. This CDR3 comprises 14 residues. With 1 base clipped from V and 6 bases from J, the junction kept 3 bases outside the gene matches. The CDR3 loop is CASSLGTGVSEAFF. The CDR3 DNA reads TGTGCCAGCAGCTTAGGGACAGGGGTCTCTGAAGCTTTCTTT.

This clone showed up just once. The chain recombines TRBV6-6 with TRBJ1-2; TRBD1 matches 8 bases. The germline V gene encodes CDR1 MNHNY and CDR2 SVGAGI (reference sequence). CDR3 size: 13 residues. With 6 bases clipped from V and 8 bases from J, the junction kept 8 bases outside the gene matches. The CDR3 DNA follows: TGTGCCAGCAGCCCCGGGACAGGACGCGGCTACACCTTC. This codes for CASSPGTGRGYTF.

This clone showed up just once. V gene TRBV5-1 combines with J gene TRBJ2-3; perhaps TRBD1 as D (6 bases). Between the trimmed V and J ends, which lost 3 bases and 2 bases, there was a span of 10 bases. The germline V gene has CDR1 SGHRS and CDR2 YFSETQ. The CDR3 runs to 14 residues. The CDR3 sequence: CASSSGTYTDTQYF. In nucleotides, the CDR3 is TGCGCCAGCAGCTCTGGGACATACACAGATACGCAGTATTTT.

V gene TRBV6-5 combines with J gene TRBJ1-3, with a tentative D call TRBD1 (6 bases). Trimming shortened V by 10 bases and J by 8 bases, and 21 bases separated the two germline ends. This CDR3 spans 14 amino acids. Per the germline V gene, CDR1 is MNHEY and CDR2 is SVGAGI. This CDR3 is CATAYFVGAYTIYF. CDR3 nucleotides: TGTGCCACAGCGTATTTTGTGGGGGCATACACCATATATTTT.

Notes on this clone: Other nucleotide sequences in the sample specify the same CDR3. The V gene is TRBV7-9, the J gene TRBJ1-5, with 9 nucleotides matching TRBD1. V lost 4 bases and J lost 0; bases outside the gene matches: 13. The CDR3 sequence is 19 residues long. The germline CDR1 and CDR2 sequences are SEHNR and FQNEAQ (reference sequence). This CDR3 reads CASSSHYTGGHVSNQPQHF. In nucleotides, the CDR3 is TGTGCCAGCAGCTCCCACTACACAGGGGGCCACGTTAGCAATCAGCCCCAGCATTTT. The full variable domain, in which reference TRBV7-9 and TRBJ1-5 provide the parts outside the CDR3, is DTGVSQNPRHKITKRGQNVTFRCDPISEHNRLYWYRQTLGQGPEFLTYFQNEAQLEKSRLLSDRFSAERPKGSFSTLEIQRTEQGDSAMYLCASSSHYTGGHVSNQPQHFGDGTRLSIL.

V gene TRBV6-5 combines with J gene TRBJ1-2; D gene uncertain. The CDR3 has 13 amino acids. Trimming pared 8 bases from V and 4 bases from J, leaving 14 bases between. In germline, CDR1 is MNHEY, CDR2 SVGAGI. The CDR3 nucleotides are TGTGCCAGCGGAAAGGACGGCTCCTATGGCTACACCTTC. Translating it yields CASGKDGSYGYTF.

This clone was picked up a small number of times. The genes are TRBV6-1 and TRBJ2-7; 8 bases fit TRBD1. The CDR3 loop spans 13 amino acids. The trim removed 6 bases at V and 3 bases at J, leaving 4 bases unmatched. Germline values: CDR1 MNHNS, CDR2 SASEGT. The CDR3 region has the DNA TGTGCCAGCAGGGTTGGACAGGGCTACGAGCAGTACTTC. This codes for CASRVGQGYEQYF.

This CDR3 is CASSIEQVLKPQHF. CDR3 coding DNA: TGTGCCAGTAGTATAGAACAGGTTCTTAAACCCCAGCATTTT. The genes are TRBV19 and TRBJ1-5; perhaps TRBD1 as D (5 bases). Trimming pared 0 bases from V and 10 bases from J, leaving 13 bases between. The germline V gene encodes CDR1 LNHDA and CDR2 SQIVND (reference sequence). The CDR3 has 14 residues. Using reference TRBV19 and TRBJ1-5 for the parts outside the CDR3, the full variable domain is DGGITQSPKYLFRKEGQNVTLSCEQNLNHDAMYWYRQDPGQGLRLIYYSQIVNDFQKGDIAEGYSVSREKKESFPLTVTSAQKNPTAFYLCASSIEQVLKPQHFGDGTRLSIL.

The chain uses TRBV5-1 and TRBJ1-1; no clear D. Germline V lookup: CDR1 SGHRS, CDR2 YFSETQ. Trimming removed 4 bases at V and 9 bases at J, with 10 bases between. The CDR3 sequence is 11 residues long. As DNA, the CDR3 is TGCGCCAGCAGCACGGGTGAGAAAGCTTTCTTT. Its protein is CASSTGEKAFF.

The chain links TRBV18 to TRBJ2-3; TRBD2 aligns across 8 bases. V trimming: 2 bases; J trimming: 4 bases; junction bases outside the gene matches: 5. CDR1 is KGHSH and CDR2 is LQKENI in the germline V gene. The CDR3 is 15 residues long. CDR3 DNA: TGTGCCAGCTCACCATACGGGGGGGATCCAGATACGCAGTATTTT. Translation: CASSPYGGDPDTQYF.

This chain connects TRBV11-1 to TRBJ1-2, with D maybe TRBD1 (5 bases). The CDR3 length is 12 residues. The V gene lost 3 bases and the J gene lost 7 bases, with 9 bases spanning the gap. Germline CDR1 is SGHAT and CDR2 is FQDESV (reference sequence). As DNA, the CDR3 is TGTGCCAGCAGCTTTGCAGACAGTGGCTACACCTTC. Translated: CASSFADSGYTF.

J is TRBJ2-5 and V is TRBV6-1, with 10 bases fitting TRBD2. Trimming cost V 7 bases and J 2 bases; bases outside gene matches: 7. Germline V CDR1 and CDR2: MNHNS, SASEGT. CDR3 length: 15 residues. In nucleotides, the CDR3 is TGTGCCAGCACTCCAGCGGGGGGGATACAAGAGACCCAGTACTTC. Protein: CASTPAGGIQETQYF.